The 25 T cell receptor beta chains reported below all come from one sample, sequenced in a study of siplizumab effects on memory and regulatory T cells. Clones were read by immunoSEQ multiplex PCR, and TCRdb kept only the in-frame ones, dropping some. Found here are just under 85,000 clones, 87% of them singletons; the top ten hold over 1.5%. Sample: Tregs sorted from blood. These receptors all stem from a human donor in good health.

The CDR3 is CASSQDQDEKLFF. In nucleotides, the CDR3 is TGTGCCAGCAGCCAAGATCAGGATGAAAAACTGTTTTTT. V usage is TRBV4-2 and J usage is TRBJ1-4; D is uncertain. The V end lost 0 bases, the J end lost 6 bases, and 5 bases lay between the germline ends. Germline V CDR1 and CDR2: LGHNA, YNFKEQ. The length of the CDR3 is 13 residues.

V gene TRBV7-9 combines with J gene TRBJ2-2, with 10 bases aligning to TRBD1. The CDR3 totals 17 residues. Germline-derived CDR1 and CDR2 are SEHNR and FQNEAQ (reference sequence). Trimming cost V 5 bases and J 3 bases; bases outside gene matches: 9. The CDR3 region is CASSARDRGLDTGELFF. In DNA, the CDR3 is TGTGCCAGCAGCGCACGGGACAGGGGTTTGGACACCGGGGAGCTGTTTTTT.

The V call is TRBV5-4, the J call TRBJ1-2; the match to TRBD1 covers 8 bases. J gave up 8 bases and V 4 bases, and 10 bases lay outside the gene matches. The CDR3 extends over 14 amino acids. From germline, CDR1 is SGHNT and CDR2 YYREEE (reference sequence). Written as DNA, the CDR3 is TGTGCCAGCAGCACCAGGGACAGGTCGGGAGGCTACACCTTC. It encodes CASSTRDRSGGYTF.

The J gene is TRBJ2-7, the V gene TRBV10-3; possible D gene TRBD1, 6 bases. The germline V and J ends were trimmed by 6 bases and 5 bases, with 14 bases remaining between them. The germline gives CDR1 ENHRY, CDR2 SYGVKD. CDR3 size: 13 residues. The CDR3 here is CAIRPRTENEQYF. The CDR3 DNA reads TGTGCCATCAGACCCCGGACAGAAAACGAGCAGTACTTC.

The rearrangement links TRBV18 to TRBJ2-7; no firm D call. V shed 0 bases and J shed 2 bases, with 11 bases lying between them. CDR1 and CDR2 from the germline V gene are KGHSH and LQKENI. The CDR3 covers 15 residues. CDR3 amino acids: CASSPPSRTTYEQYF. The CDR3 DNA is TGTGCCAGCTCACCACCTAGTCGTACCACCTACGAGCAGTACTTC. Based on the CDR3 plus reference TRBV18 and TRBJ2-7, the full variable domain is NAGVMQNPRHLVRRRGQEARLRCSPMKGHSHVYWYRQLPEEGLKFMVYLQKENIIDESGMPKERFSAEFPKEGPSILRIQQVVRGDSAAYFCASSPPSRTTYEQYFGPGTRLTVT.

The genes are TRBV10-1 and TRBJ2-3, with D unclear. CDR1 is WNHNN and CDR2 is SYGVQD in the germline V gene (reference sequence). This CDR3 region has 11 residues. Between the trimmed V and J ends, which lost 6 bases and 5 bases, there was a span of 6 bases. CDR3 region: CASSERDTQYF. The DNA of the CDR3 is TGCGCCAGCAGCGAGAGAGATACGCAGTATTTT.

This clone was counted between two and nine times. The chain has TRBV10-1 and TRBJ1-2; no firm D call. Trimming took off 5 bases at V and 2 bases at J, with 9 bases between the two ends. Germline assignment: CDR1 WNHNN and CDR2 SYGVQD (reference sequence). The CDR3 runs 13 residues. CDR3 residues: CASSLDTNYGYTF. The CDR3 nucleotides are TGCGCCAGCAGTCTAGACACGAACTATGGCTACACCTTC.

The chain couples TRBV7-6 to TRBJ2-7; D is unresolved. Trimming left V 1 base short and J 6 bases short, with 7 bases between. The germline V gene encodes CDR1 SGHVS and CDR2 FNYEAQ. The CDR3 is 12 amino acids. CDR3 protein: CASSLVVGEQYF. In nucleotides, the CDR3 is TGTGCCAGCAGCTTAGTCGTCGGCGAGCAGTACTTC.

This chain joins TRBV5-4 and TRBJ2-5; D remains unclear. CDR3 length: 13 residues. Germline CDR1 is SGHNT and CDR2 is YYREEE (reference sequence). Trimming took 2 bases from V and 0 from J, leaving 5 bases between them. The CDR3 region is CASSFTNQETQYF. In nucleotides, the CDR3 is TGTGCCAGCAGCTTTACCAACCAAGAGACCCAGTACTTC.

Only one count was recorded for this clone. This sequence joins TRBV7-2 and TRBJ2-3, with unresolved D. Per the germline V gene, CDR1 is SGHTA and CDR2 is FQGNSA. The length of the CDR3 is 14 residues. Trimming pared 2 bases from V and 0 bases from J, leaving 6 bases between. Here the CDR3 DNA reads TGTGCCAGCAGCTTATTATGGAGCACAGATACGCAGTATTTT. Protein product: CASSLLWSTDTQYF.

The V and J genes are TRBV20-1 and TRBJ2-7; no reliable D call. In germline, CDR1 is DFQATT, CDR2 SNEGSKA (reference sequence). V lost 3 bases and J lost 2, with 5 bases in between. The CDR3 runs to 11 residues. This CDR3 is CSASGPYEQYF. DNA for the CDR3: TGCAGTGCTAGCGGACCCTACGAGCAGTACTTC.

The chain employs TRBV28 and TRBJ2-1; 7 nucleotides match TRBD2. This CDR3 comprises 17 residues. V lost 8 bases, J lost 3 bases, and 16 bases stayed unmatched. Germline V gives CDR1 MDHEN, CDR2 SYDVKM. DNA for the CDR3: TGTGCCAGCTCCCTACTGAGACCTAGCGGCTACTACAATGAGCAGTTCTTC. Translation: CASSLLRPSGYYNEQFF.

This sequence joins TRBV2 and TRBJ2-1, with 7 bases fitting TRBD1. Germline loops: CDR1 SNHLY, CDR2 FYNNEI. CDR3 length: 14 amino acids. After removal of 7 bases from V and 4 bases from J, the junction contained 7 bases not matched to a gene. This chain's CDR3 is CASNYPGQYNEQFF. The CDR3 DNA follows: TGTGCCAGCAATTATCCGGGACAGTACAATGAGCAGTTCTTC.

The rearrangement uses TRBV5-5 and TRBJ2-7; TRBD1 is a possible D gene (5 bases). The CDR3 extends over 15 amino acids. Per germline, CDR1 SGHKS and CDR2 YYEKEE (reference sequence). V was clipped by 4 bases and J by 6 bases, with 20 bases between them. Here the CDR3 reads CASSPQGPLGSEQYF. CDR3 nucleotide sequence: TGTGCCAGCAGCCCCCAGGGTCCCCTAGGAAGCGAGCAGTACTTC.

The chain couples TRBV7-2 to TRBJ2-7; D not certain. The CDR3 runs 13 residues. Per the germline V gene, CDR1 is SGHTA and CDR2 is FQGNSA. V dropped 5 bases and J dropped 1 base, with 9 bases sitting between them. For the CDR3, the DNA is TGTGCCAGCAGCGGGCCAGTATCCTACGAGCAGTACTTC. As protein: CASSGPVSYEQYF.

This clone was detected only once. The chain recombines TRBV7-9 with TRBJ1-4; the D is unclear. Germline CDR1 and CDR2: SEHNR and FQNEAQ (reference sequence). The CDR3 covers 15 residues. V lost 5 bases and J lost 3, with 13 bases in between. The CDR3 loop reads CASSPDGDSNEKLFF. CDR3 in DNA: TGTGCCAGCAGCCCCGACGGAGATTCTAATGAAAAACTGTTTTTT.

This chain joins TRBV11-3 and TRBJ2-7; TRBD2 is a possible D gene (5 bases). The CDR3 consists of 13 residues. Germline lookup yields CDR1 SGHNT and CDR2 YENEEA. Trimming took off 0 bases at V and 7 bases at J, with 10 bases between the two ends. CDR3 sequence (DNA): TGTGCCAGCAGCTTAGACGGCAGAGGGGAGCAGTACTTC. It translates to CASSLDGRGEQYF. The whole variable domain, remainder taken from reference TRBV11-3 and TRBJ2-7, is EAGVVQSPRYKIIEKKQPVAFWCNPISGHNTLYWYLQNLGQGPELLIRYENEEAVDDSQLPKDRFSAERLKGVDSTLKIQPAELGDSAVYLCASSLDGRGEQYFGPGTRLTVT.

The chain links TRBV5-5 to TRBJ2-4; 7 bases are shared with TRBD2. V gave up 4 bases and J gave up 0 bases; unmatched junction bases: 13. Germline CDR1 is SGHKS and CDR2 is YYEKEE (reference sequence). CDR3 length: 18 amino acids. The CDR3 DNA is TGTGCCAGCAGCCAAGTCGGGTCGCGGGGGTCAGCCAAAAACATTCAGTACTTC. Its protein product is CASSQVGSRGSAKNIQYF.

The DNA for the CDR3 is TGTGCCAGCAGCTTAGCGCTACAGAACACAGATACGCAGTATTTT. Its protein product is CASSLALQNTDTQYF. The V call is TRBV7-9, the J call TRBJ2-3; D unclear. This CDR3 spans 15 amino acids. From germline, CDR1 is SEHNR and CDR2 FQNEAQ (reference sequence). With 0 bases removed from V and 2 bases from J, the gap between germline ends came to 9 bases.

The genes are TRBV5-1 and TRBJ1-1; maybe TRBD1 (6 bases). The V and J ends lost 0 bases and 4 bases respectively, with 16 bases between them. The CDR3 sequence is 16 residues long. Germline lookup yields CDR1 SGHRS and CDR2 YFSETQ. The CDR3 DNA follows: TGCGCCAGCAGCTTGGAAAGTTTCGAGGGGGGCACTGAAGCTTTCTTT. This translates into CASSLESFEGGTEAFF.

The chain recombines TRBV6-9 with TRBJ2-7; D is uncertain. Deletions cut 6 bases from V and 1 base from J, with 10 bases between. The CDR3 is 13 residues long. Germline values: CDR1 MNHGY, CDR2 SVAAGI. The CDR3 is CASSPGPSYEQYF. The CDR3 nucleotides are TGTGCCAGCAGCCCAGGTCCATCCTACGAGCAGTACTTC.

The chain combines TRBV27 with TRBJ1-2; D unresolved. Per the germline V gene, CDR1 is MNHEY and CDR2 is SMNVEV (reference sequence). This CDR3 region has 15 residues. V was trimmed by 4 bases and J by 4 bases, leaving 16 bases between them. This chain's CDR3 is CASSSPASRGYGYTF. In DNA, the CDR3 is TGTGCCAGCAGTTCCCCGGCCTCACGGGGCTATGGCTACACCTTC.

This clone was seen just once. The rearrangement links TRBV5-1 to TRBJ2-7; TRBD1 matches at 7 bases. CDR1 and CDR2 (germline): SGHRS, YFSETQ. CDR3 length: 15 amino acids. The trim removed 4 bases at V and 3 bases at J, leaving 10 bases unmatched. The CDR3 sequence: CASSGLGTAIYEQYF. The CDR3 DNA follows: TGCGCCAGCAGCGGGTTAGGGACAGCGATCTACGAGCAGTACTTC.

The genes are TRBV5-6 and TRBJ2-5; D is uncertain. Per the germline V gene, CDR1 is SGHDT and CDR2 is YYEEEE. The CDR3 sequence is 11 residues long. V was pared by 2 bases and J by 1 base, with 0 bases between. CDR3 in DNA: TGTGCCAGCAGCTTCCAAGAGACCCAGTACTTC. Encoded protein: CASSFQETQYF.

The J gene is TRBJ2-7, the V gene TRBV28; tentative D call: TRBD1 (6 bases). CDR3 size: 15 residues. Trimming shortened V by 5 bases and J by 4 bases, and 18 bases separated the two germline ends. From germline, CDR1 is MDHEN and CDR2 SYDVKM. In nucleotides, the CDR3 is TGTGCCAGCAGTCCCCCGGTTGGGGGCGTGTACGAGCAGTACTTC. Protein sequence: CASSPPVGGVYEQYF.